These T cell receptor beta chains were read from a single sample in a study of blood T cell repertoires in COVID-19. Using immunoSEQ multiplex PCR, the repertoire was profiled, and TCRdb retains in-frame clones only, with some absent. The sample holds about 300,000 clones; 90% are singletons and the top ten take roughly 1.1%. Sequencing was carried out using PBMCs or T cells enriched from blood (not recorded which). Receptor source: a woman in her 30s who had recovered from COVID-19. Each CDR3 is given with its conserved first and last residue. A D gene is named only where the DNA matches it firmly. Only some rows state a clone size, as once, few, many or a class for expanded clones.

TRBV7-9	TRBJ1-2	NA	TRBD1	TGTGCCAGCAGCCCGGACAGGACCTATGGCTACACCTTC	CASSPDRTYGYTF
TRBV28	TRBJ1-5	few	NA	TGTGCCAGCCTCATGTCCTCGCGGGGAGGAAATCAGCCCCAGCATTTT	CASLMSSRGGNQPQHF
TRBV19	TRBJ2-7	NA	TRBD2	TGTGCCAGTAGTGATACAAGGTGGAGCGGGAGCTACGAGCAGTACTTC	CASSDTRWSGSYEQYF
TRBV6-5	TRBJ1-5	NA	TRBD1	TGTGCCAGCAGTATGACAGGGCCCAATCAGCCCCAGCATTTT	CASSMTGPNQPQHF
TRBV7-2	TRBJ2-1	NA	NA	TGTGCCAGCAGCTTAGCTCTTTACAATGAGCAGTTCTTC	CASSLALYNEQFF
TRBV5-1	TRBJ2-3	NA	TRBD2	TGCGCCAGCAGCTTAATGGGGACTAGCGGCACAGATACGCAGTATTTT	CASSLMGTSGTDTQYF
TRBV4-2	TRBJ1-1	NA	NA	TGTGCCAGCAGCCAGAGGGAGGGCGGAAGACGAACCACTGAAGCTTTCTTT	CASSQREGGRRTTEAFF
TRBV28	TRBJ2-2	NA	TRBD2	TGTGCCAGCATCCCGACTAGCGGGAGTGTCACCGGGGAGCTGTTTTTT	CASIPTSGSVTGELFF
TRBV5-6	TRBJ1-2	NA	NA	TGTGCCAGCAGCCCCAGACAGGCCCTACTGTCGGGCTACACCTTC	CASSPRQALLSGYTF
TRBV6-2/TRBV6-3	TRBJ2-7	NA	NA	TGTGCCAGCAGTTACTCGACAGGTTTTGCCAACTTCTACGAGCAGTACTTC	CASSYSTGFANFYEQYF